The entry below describes one T cell receptor (beta chain). This clone was counted only a few times. The specificity of this receptor is unknown. Base qualities are missing; no much larger clone stands one base away. The data were obtained in a study of siplizumab effects on memory and regulatory T cells (dated by TCRdb to between 2019 and 2020). Study-level background: The study looked at the effect of siplizumab, an anti-CD2 antibody, on alloreactive T-cell subsets in allogeneic mixed lymphocyte reactions made from human PBMCs. Points the paper makes about the study in general: The cumulative frequency of alloreactive sequences traceable to unstimulated CD4+ memory T cells was significantly reduced by siplizumab. For roughly 80-95% of proliferating CD4+ or CD8+ clones, no naive or memory phenotype could be assigned. Because sequences below about 10^-5 frequency were poorly captured, only a minor fraction of alloreactive clones could be mapped to unstimulated subsets. Greater diversity appeared to be present in unstimulated naive T cells than in memory T cells, and a substantial contribution to the alloresponse seemed to be made by naive cells. Of the alloreactive CD4+ clones that could be mapped, the Treg-derived share averaged around 70% with siplizumab compared with around 27% in control reactions. The suppressive function of proliferating Tregs from siplizumab cultures was not functionally confirmed.

Library construction relied on the immunoSEQ multiplex PCR assay. Approximately 100,000 TCR templates per sample were assayed on the deep sequencing platform. Genomic DNA extracted from sorted T cells was the material used for TCRbeta CDR3 sequencing. As for how the authors treated the data: The R programming language was used for clonal analysis of the TCRbeta CDR3 data. Alloreactive CD4+ and CD8+ clones were defined by comparing unstimulated samples with post-reaction CFSE-low samples. Alloreactive CD4+ clones were assigned to regulatory or non-regulatory origin by matching sequences to sorted unstimulated Treg and non-Treg repertoires. In its TCRdb copy, this immuneACCESS table keeps in-frame sequences only and misses some clones. Where compared with another copy, unresolved V genes explain less than half of these, and the others have no known cause. V, J and clone size reflect that table, while D and trimming were determined from the DNA. The sample records about 100,000 clones, 80% to 95% of which are singletons. Just over 2.5% of the sample is in the top ten clones.

Sorted unstimulated T cells, along with proliferating T cells recovered from mixed lymphocyte reactions, underwent TCRbeta CDR3 sequencing. Fresh whole blood from nine to eleven HLA-typed healthy donors was used to isolate PBMCs. The TCR sequence derives from a human donor in good health. Some clones in this sample may be carry-over from other donors' samples. Source material: CD4+ T cells sorted from blood.

CDR3 sequence: CASSWMGSGLELEQFF. The nucleotides read TGCGCCAGCAGCTGGATGGGGAGCGGACTAGAGCTTGAGCAGTTCTTC. Here the chain combines TRBV5-1 and TRBJ2-1, with 7 bases matching TRBD2. Counted from cysteine to phenylalanine, this CDR3 has 16 amino acids. The entry retains the CDR3 DNA only, 48 bases that are in frame from base 1. As encoded in the germline V gene, CDR1 is SGHRS while CDR2 is YFSETQ. V ends up 3 bases short and J 9 bases short, with an unmatched junction base count of 15.